The 14 T cell receptor beta chains listed next were all sequenced from one sample in a study of response to subunit inactivated influenza vaccine. MiXCR was run by TCRdb on the RT-PCR reads, yielding one entry per CDR3 protein. Counted here are around 580,000 distinct CDR3 sequences, roughly 15% occurring once; the ten biggest clones make up around 10%. The sequences come from PBMCs from blood, collected 11 to 12 days after vaccination. The receptor source for this set is a man aged 50-59 years who received an inactivated influenza vaccine.

This clonotype was found a few times. V usage is TRBV5-6 and J usage is TRBJ1-2; 7 bases align to TRBD1. V was pared by 1 base and J by 7 bases, with 4 bases of the junction left unmatched. Germline CDR1 and CDR2: SGHDT and YYEEEE. CDR3 length: 13 amino acids. CDR3 bases: TGTGCCAGCAGCTTGAGGGGGCAGGGTGGCTACACCTTC. Its protein product is CASSLRGQGGYTF.

The V and J genes are TRBV5-1 and TRBJ1-2; possible D gene TRBD1, 6 bases. Germline V gives CDR1 SGHRS, CDR2 YFSETQ. With 4 bases removed from V and 6 bases from J, the gap between germline ends came to 19 bases. CDR3 size: 15 residues. CDR3 amino acids: CASSLDQQGGHGYTF. The CDR3 DNA reads TGCGCCAGCAGCCTAGATCAACAGGGCGGCCATGGCTACACCTTC.

The chain recombines TRBV4-2 with TRBJ1-1; D unclear. Germline-derived CDR1 and CDR2 are LGHNA and YNFKEQ. Trimming took 5 bases from V and 0 from J, leaving 10 bases between them. CDR3 length equals 14 residues. The CDR3 loop reads CASSKDGLNTEAFF. The CDR3 DNA sequence: TGTGCCAGCAGCAAGGACGGATTGAACACTGAAGCTTTCTTT.

Comments on this clonotype: This may be a read error, as it is one base from a much larger clone. The CDR3 region is CAISGTTDTQYF. CDR3 coding DNA: TGTGCCATCAGTGGGACCACAGATACGCAGTATTTT. The chain carries TRBV10-3 and TRBJ2-3; no firm D call. V was clipped by 4 bases and J by 2 bases, with 4 bases between them. Germline-derived CDR1 and CDR2 are ENHRY and SYGVKD. There are 12 residues in the CDR3.

V is TRBV6-1 and J is TRBJ2-1; 8 nucleotides line up with TRBD1. This CDR3 spans 15 amino acids. Germline V gives CDR1 MNHNS, CDR2 SASEGT. After removal of 6 bases from V and 8 bases from J, the junction contained 12 bases not matched to a gene. The CDR3 loop is CASRKGQGGLDEQFF. CDR3 DNA sequence: TGTGCCAGCAGAAAAGGACAGGGCGGGCTCGATGAGCAGTTCTTC.

This clonotype was counted a few times. This chain joins TRBV12-3 or TRBV12-4 and TRBJ2-2; TRBD1 agrees at 7 bases. The J segment lost 5 bases and the V segment lost 7 bases, leaving 7 bases of the junction unmatched. The CDR3 spans 14 residues. Here the CDR3 DNA reads TGTGCCAGCAACCCCGGGACAGCGACCGGGGAGCTGTTTTTT. Translating it yields CASNPGTATGELFF.

The chain links TRBV5-1 to TRBJ2-7; D is possibly TRBD1 or TRBD2 (6 bases each). There are 15 residues in the CDR3. Germline assignment: CDR1 SGHRS and CDR2 YFSETQ. V lost 0 bases to trimming and J lost 3 bases, with 13 bases between them. CDR3 nucleotide sequence: TGCGCCAGCAGCTTGGTACCGGGGGCTGGCTACGAGCAGTACTTC. Protein product: CASSLVPGAGYEQYF.

Only a few counts were recorded for this clonotype. V gene TRBV29-1 combines with J gene TRBJ2-1, with D possibly TRBD1 on 5 matching bases. Trimming took off 6 bases at V and 0 bases at J, with 12 bases between the two ends. The CDR3 has 14 residues. Germline V gene lookup returns CDR1 SQVTM and CDR2 ANQGSEA. The CDR3 nucleotides are TGCAGCGTCCAGGGTGGCGGCTCCTACAATGAGCAGTTCTTC. It specifies CSVQGGGSYNEQFF.

The chain combines TRBV28 with TRBJ2-7, with D possibly being TRBD2 (6 bases). Between the trimmed V and J ends, which lost 4 bases and 2 bases, there was a span of 12 bases. Germline loops: CDR1 MDHEN, CDR2 SYDVKM. This CDR3 contains 14 residues. The CDR3 sequence is CASSSPRTTYEQYF. The DNA for the CDR3 is TGTGCCAGCAGTTCCCCCCGGACTACCTACGAGCAGTACTTC.

The gene calls are TRBV11-1 and TRBJ2-2; D may match TRBD1 or TRBD2 (5 bases each). Germline V gene sequence: CDR1 SGHAT, CDR2 FQDESV (reference sequence). The germline V and J ends were trimmed by 4 bases and 2 bases, with 20 bases remaining between them. CDR3 length: 18 residues. In nucleotides, the CDR3 is TGTGCCAGCAGCTCGAACCTAATTCGGGGCAAAAACACCGGGGAGCTGTTTTTT. Translating gives CASSSNLIRGKNTGELFF.

This clonotype has only a few counts. The chain couples TRBV10-3 to TRBJ2-5; 7 bases are shared with TRBD2. Germline V gene lookup returns CDR1 ENHRY and CDR2 SYGVKD. V was pared by 3 bases and J by 5 bases, with 9 bases of the junction left unmatched. The CDR3 sequence is 15 residues long. CDR3 loop: CAISDTAEGGETQYF. DNA of the CDR3: TGTGCCATCAGTGATACAGCGGAGGGAGGGGAGACCCAGTACTTC.

The rearrangement uses TRBV10-3 and TRBJ1-2; 9 nucleotides line up with TRBD1. This CDR3 region has 15 residues. The V gene's germline CDR1 is ENHRY and CDR2 SYGVKD. The V segment lost 6 bases and the J segment 4 bases; nucleotides outside the gene matches: 9. CDR3 coding DNA: TGTGCCATCAGGCCGGGACAGGGAGCTTCCTATGGCTACACCTTC. Protein sequence: CAIRPGQGASYGYTF.

There are a few counts of this clonotype. The J gene is TRBJ2-1, the V gene TRBV20-1, with 8 bases matching TRBD2. Losses at the gene ends were 5 bases for V and 1 base for J; bases not matched to a gene: 10. The CDR3 totals 16 residues. Germline-derived CDR1 and CDR2 are DFQATT and SNEGSKA (reference sequence). The CDR3 DNA reads as TGCAGTGCTGGGGATTGGGAGCGGGGGTCCTACAATGAGCAGTTCTTC. Translation: CSAGDWERGSYNEQFF.

The gene calls are TRBV27 and TRBJ2-4; D perhaps matches TRBD2 (5 bases). V was pared by 4 bases and J by 1 base, with 11 bases between. The CDR3 runs to 15 residues. Germline V lookup: CDR1 MNHEY, CDR2 SMNVEV (reference sequence). The CDR3 sequence: CASSSFRGAKNIQYF. CDR3 sequence (DNA): TGTGCCAGCAGTTCTTTTCGAGGGGCCAAAAACATTCAGTACTTC.